This T cell receptor beta chain was obtained from a study of shared clonotypes between healthy human individuals (dated by TCRdb to 2020 to 2021). Background on the whole study: The cohort included three men and a couple of women between 18 and 49 years of age. For each donor, CD4 naive and CD4 memory were each given three plates, CD8 naive was given two plates, and CD8 memory was given one plate. Blood TCR repertoires of five healthy adults were deeply sequenced to estimate repertoire size and the extent of clonotype sharing between individuals. To increase sequencing depth and limit assay-specific biases, different laboratories used diverse techniques to prepare libraries and sequence TCR repertoires. Each donor's leukapheresis produced roughly between roughly 0.85 and 9 billion PBMCs.

General study outcomes and caveats: Even with the large sequencing depth, rarefaction of the sorted-subset datasets indicated that sequencing was incomplete. Pairwise subsampling led to the expectation that sequencing depth would affect the degree of clonotype sharing among donors. Naive subsets generally had larger estimated clonotype richness than memory subsets. Only blood was sampled, and tissue TCR repertoires likely differ from those in blood. Compared with non-shared clonotypes, the clonotypes found in all four sorted-subset donors had higher generation probabilities. About 4.5% of naive CD4, 3.5% of naive CD8, around 2.3% of memory CD4, and approximately 0.4% of memory CD8 clonotypes were shared across a few donors. The small number of donors limited the genetic and exposure-history diversity represented.

V loses 1 base, J loses 0 bases, and the germline ends lie 4 bases apart. From the cysteine up to the phenylalanine, the CDR3 has a length of 15 residues. CDR3 DNA is the only sequence kept; it has 45 bases, read in frame from the first base. CDR1 and CDR2, looked up from the germline V gene (reference sequence), are SEHNR and FQNEAQ. On this clone itself: The target of this receptor is not known. Qualities for individual bases were not recorded, and no much larger clone is one base off.

Donors were healthy HIV-negative adults with no recently reported acute infections or vaccinations. Every donor was a Caucasian adult residing in Nashville, Tennessee, USA. Magnetic negative selection was used to enrich CD4+ T cells, after which naive cells were positively selected on CD45RA and the negative fraction became the memory subset. Blood was obtained by leukapheresis, after which PBMCs were separated by Ficoll-Histopaque density gradient centrifugation and cryopreserved in liquid nitrogen vapor phase. Analytical flow cytometry was used to check the purity and quantity of every magnetically sorted T cell population. Each sorted fraction had its genomic DNA isolated and then quantified by UV absorbance on a Nanodrop 2000c. Using the deep immunoSEQ assay, TCR CDR3 regions were amplified from genomic DNA by multiplex PCR. For each cell subset, the extracted genomic DNA was distributed evenly across all wells of several immunoSEQ 96-well plates, and each plate served as one replicate. For sorted subsets, each replicate PCR was loaded with approximately 200 ng genomic DNA, equivalent to some 27,000 T cell genomes. Purified libraries were quantified with a Qubit 3.0 fluorometer, sized on a Bioanalyzer 2100, and re-quantified with the KAPA Library Quantification kit. Each immunoSEQ 96-well plate was sequenced on its own single-read 150-cycle Illumina NextSeq 550 flow cell. In the authors' own workflow: Because the immunoSEQ output held only junctional sequences and lacked quality scores, the filtering could not match the filtering applied to full-length reads. To assign V/J genes and CDR3, sequences were annotated against IMGT germline references using PyIR, a Python wrapper for IgBLAST v1.9. Reads were removed for weak V/J assignments (E-value above 1e-6), missing CDR3, stop codons, out-of-frame junctions, or ambiguous translated residues. V3J clonotypes were defined as sequences sharing an identical inferred V gene, J gene, and CDR3 amino acid sequence. Percentage overlap between repertoires was calculated by dividing the number of shared unique clonotypes by the size of the smaller repertoire. Three approaches were used to assess repertoire richness: RTK rarefaction, the Chao1 estimator, and Recon v2.1 estimates of unobserved clonotypes. For all TCRbeta clonotypes obtained by the gDNA method from a handful of donors, generation probabilities were computed with OLGA. The table was pulled from immuneACCESS by TCRdb, which kept in-frame rearrangements only. Such tables lose some clones; where checked, under half of the loss comes from unresolved V genes, and the rest has no known cause. V and J calls plus clone size are reproduced from that table; the DNA served to infer D and trimming. This sample has 200,000 to 250,000 clones in its table, and over 60% of those were observed once. Of the sample, approximately 10% is held by the ten largest clones.

Recombination connected TRBV7-9 to TRBJ2-6; no D gene call is confident. The sample consisted of memory CD4+ T cells sorted from blood. This sample's cell subset or site label indicates: CD45RA-negative fraction. This TCR came from a man aged 25 to 40 in good health. The DNA reads as follows: TGTGCCAGCAGCTTAGGAAGCTCTGGGGCCAACGTCCTGACTTTC. This encodes CASSLGSSGANVLTF.